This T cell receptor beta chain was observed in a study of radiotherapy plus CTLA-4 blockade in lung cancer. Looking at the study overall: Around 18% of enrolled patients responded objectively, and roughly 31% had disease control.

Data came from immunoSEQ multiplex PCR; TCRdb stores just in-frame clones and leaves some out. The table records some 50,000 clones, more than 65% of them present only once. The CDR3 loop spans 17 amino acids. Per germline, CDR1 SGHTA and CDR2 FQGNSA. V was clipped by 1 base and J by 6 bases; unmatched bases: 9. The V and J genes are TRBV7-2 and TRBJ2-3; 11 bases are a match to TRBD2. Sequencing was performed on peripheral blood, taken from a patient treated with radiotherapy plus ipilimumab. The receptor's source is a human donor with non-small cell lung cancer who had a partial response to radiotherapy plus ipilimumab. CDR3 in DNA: TGTGCCAGCAGCTTAGTGGGTAGCGGGGGGGCCGTGGATACGCAGTATTTT. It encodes CASSLVGSGGAVDTQYF.